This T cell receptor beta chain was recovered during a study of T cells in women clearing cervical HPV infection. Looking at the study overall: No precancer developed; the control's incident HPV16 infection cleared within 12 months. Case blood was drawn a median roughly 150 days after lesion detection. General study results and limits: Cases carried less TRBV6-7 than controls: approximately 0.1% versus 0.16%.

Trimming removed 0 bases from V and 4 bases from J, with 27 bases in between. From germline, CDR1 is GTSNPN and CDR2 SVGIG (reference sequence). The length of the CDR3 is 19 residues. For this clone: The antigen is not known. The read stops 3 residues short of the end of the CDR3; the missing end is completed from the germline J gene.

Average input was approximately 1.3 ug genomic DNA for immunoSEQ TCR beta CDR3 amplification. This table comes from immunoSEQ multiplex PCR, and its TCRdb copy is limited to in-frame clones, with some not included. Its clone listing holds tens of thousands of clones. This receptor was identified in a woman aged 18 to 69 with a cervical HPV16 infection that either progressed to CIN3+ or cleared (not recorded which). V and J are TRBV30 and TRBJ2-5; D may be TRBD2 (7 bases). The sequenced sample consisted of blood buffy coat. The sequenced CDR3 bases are TGTGCCTGGAGTGTTGCTGGGAGGGGGGGGAATCTGATGACAGAGACC. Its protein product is CAWSVAGRGGNLMTET. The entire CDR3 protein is CAWSVAGRGGNLMTETQYF.